Below are 32 T cell receptor beta chains sequenced from a single sample in a study of shared T cell receptors in the human thymus (dated by TCRdb to about 2021). Library preparation employed the immunoSEQ multiplex PCR assay. TCRdb retrieved this table from immuneACCESS and kept in-frame rearrangements only. Not all clones are present; in checked studies, unresolved V genes account for under half, and no reason is known for the remainder. Within this sample are hundreds of thousands of clones, with around 87% of them counted one time only. The top ten clonotypes cover under 0.01% of the sample. These data were also filed under a second study, of human thymus T cells.

Sequences were obtained from thymocytes. These receptor sequences come from a boy in the first two years of life with a congenital heart defect. Donor details come from another sample of the same person, matched by shared clones.

The V call is TRBV28, the J call TRBJ2-4; weak D call: TRBD1 (6 bases). Germline V gene data show CDR1 as MDHEN and CDR2 as SYDVKM. V was pared by 4 bases and J by 8 bases, with 15 bases between. The CDR3 loop spans 14 amino acids. CDR3 sequence: CASSSRQDPYIQYF. In nucleotides, the CDR3 is TGTGCCAGCAGTTCCCGACAGGACCCTTACATTCAGTACTTC.

The chain employs TRBV28 and TRBJ1-2; a weak D match, TRBD1 (5 bases). Germline CDR1 is MDHEN and CDR2 is SYDVKM. The CDR3 covers 14 residues. V dropped 8 bases and J dropped 7 bases, with 20 bases sitting between them. The CDR3 reads CASLNSGTWGGYTF. CDR3 nucleotides: TGTGCCAGCCTTAATTCCGGGACTTGGGGTGGCTACACCTTC.

The V and J genes are TRBV19 and TRBJ1-2; D may be TRBD1 (6 bases). Per germline, CDR1 LNHDA and CDR2 SQIVND (reference sequence). This CDR3 is built from 13 residues. Trimming shortened V by 7 bases and J by 8 bases, and 17 bases separated the two germline ends. The CDR3 nucleotides read TGTGCCAGTACCCCGGACAGTATGTGGGGCTACACCTTC. As protein: CASTPDSMWGYTF.

This chain joins TRBV5-1 and TRBJ1-1; 10 nucleotides match TRBD1. The CDR3 length is 15 residues. After removal of 4 bases from V and 6 bases from J, the junction contained 9 bases not matched to a gene. CDR1 SGHRS and CDR2 YFSETQ come from the germline V gene. CDR3 in DNA: TGCGCCAGCAGCCACTGGGCCGGGACAGGGGCTGAAGCTTTCTTT. Translation gives CASSHWAGTGAEAFF. Using reference TRBV5-1 and TRBJ1-1 for the parts outside the CDR3, the full variable domain is KAGVTQTPRYLIKTRGQQVTLSCSPISGHRSVSWYQQTPGQGLQFLFEYFSETQRNKGNFPGRFSGRQFSNSRSEMNVSTLELGDSALYLCASSHWAGTGAEAFFGQGTRLTVV.

This clone was detected a few times. One end of the junction is discordant with germline, which a read error may explain. This chain uses TRBV28 with TRBJ2-7; D not resolved. This CDR3 comprises 14 residues. CDR1 is MDHEN, CDR2 SYDVKM, per germline. The chain's CDR3 is CASSLITRLPYLDF. The CDR3 coding sequence is TGTGCCAGCAGTTTAATAACGAGGCTGCCCTACTTGGACTTC. Full variable domain (missing parts from reference TRBV28 and TRBJ2-7): DVKVTQSSRYLVKRTGEKVFLECVQDMDHENMFWYRQDPGLGLRLIYFSYDVKMKEKGDIPEGYSVSREKKERFSLILESASTNQTSMYLCASSLITRLPYLDFGPGTRLTVT.

The chain couples TRBV4-1 to TRBJ2-3, with 11 bases identical to TRBD2. This CDR3 is built from 19 residues. The germline V gene encodes CDR1 MGHRA and CDR2 YSYEKL. The V and J ends lost 5 bases and 2 bases, in that order; junction bases with no gene match: 15. The CDR3 here is CASSALPGLAAGLTDTQYF. In DNA, the CDR3 is TGCGCCAGCAGCGCCCTCCCGGGACTAGCGGCGGGACTCACAGATACGCAGTATTTT.

This clone was detected once. This chain links TRBV5-5 with TRBJ1-1; a weak D match, TRBD1 (6 bases). Deletions cut 2 bases from V and 4 bases from J, with 15 bases between. Germline CDR1 reads SGHKS; CDR2 reads YYEKEE (reference sequence). The CDR3 spans 15 residues. The CDR3 here is CASSLYRVGITEAFF. For the CDR3, the DNA is TGTGCCAGCAGCTTATACAGGGTAGGAATCACTGAAGCTTTCTTT.

This clone was seen a single time. The chain carries TRBV5-1 and TRBJ1-4; 7 bases align to TRBD1. The CDR3 totals 13 residues. V lost 4 bases to trimming and J lost 8 bases; unmatched junction nucleotides: 5. The germline gives CDR1 SGHRS, CDR2 YFSETQ. CDR3 bases: TGCGCCAGCAGCGACAGGGTAGGAGAAAAACTGTTTTTT. It translates to CASSDRVGEKLFF.

The chain links TRBV28 to TRBJ2-7, with D tentatively TRBD1 (6 bases). The germline gives CDR1 MDHEN, CDR2 SYDVKM. This CDR3 has 15 amino acids. The ends were cut back, 6 bases at V and 2 bases at J, with 17 bases in the middle. The CDR3 nucleotides read TGTGCCAGCAGAACCAGGGGCCTAGGACCCTACGAGCAGTACTTC. Residues: CASRTRGLGPYEQYF.

J is TRBJ1-2 and V is TRBV19; 9 bases align to TRBD1. There are 15 residues in the CDR3. With 7 bases clipped from V and 0 bases from J, the junction kept 6 bases outside the gene matches. Per the germline V gene, CDR1 is LNHDA and CDR2 is SQIVND (reference sequence). CDR3 in DNA: TGTGCCAGTATCCGGGACAGGGAAACTAACTATGGCTACACCTTC. Translating it yields CASIRDRETNYGYTF.

J is TRBJ2-1 and V is TRBV27; 8 bases fit TRBD2. The CDR3 consists of 15 residues. Germline V lookup: CDR1 MNHEY, CDR2 SMNVEV (reference sequence). With V trimmed by 6 bases and J by 5 bases, 9 bases remained unmatched. CDR3 DNA sequence: TGTGCCAGCAGACCAGGACTAGCCGACAACAATGAGCAGTTCTTC. Its translation is CASRPGLADNNEQFF.

V and J are TRBV7-2 and TRBJ2-3; TRBD2 aligns across 14 bases. The length of the CDR3 is 18 residues. V trimming: 0 bases; J trimming: 4 bases; junction bases outside the gene matches: 6. Germline V gives CDR1 SGHTA, CDR2 FQGNSA. Written as DNA, the CDR3 is TGTGCCAGCAGCTTAGCAGTTGCGGGACTAGCGGGGGCAGATACGCAGTATTTT. It yields the protein CASSLAVAGLAGADTQYF.

The chain joins TRBV5-1 to TRBJ1-6; TRBD1 matches at 7 bases. V was clipped by 4 bases and J by 0 bases; unmatched bases: 10. In germline, CDR1 is SGHRS, CDR2 YFSETQ. CDR3 size: 18 residues. The CDR3, as DNA: TGCGCCAGCAGCCCCGGACAGGATAACATCTCCTATAATTCACCCCTCCACTTT. Translating it yields CASSPGQDNISYNSPLHF.

The chain recombines TRBV19 with TRBJ2-5; 16 positions match TRBD2. The CDR3 runs to 18 residues. Germline loops: CDR1 LNHDA, CDR2 SQIVND (reference sequence). V shed 4 bases, J shed 2 bases, and the junction held 7 bases outside the gene matches. For the CDR3, the DNA is TGTGCCAGTAGTACCCCCGGGACTAGCGGGAGGGGTCAAGAGACCCAGTACTTC. Its protein product is CASSTPGTSGRGQETQYF.

CDR3 amino acids: CASRDRGSTEAFF. DNA for the CDR3: TGTGCCAGCAGAGACAGGGGGAGCACTGAAGCTTTCTTT. The V call is TRBV7-9, the J call TRBJ1-1, with 9 bases identical to TRBD1. Per germline, CDR1 SEHNR and CDR2 FQNEAQ (reference sequence). The CDR3 covers 13 residues. Losses at the gene ends were 6 bases for V and 4 bases for J; bases not matched to a gene: 3.

The CDR3 sequence: CSVEFSQNIQYF. In DNA, the CDR3 is TGCAGCGTTGAGTTCTCACAGAACATTCAGTACTTC. The chain uses TRBV29-1 and TRBJ2-4, with D unresolved. This CDR3 region has 12 residues. The V gene's germline CDR1 is SQVTM and CDR2 ANQGSEA. V was pared by 3 bases and J by 7 bases, with 10 bases between.

The CDR3 DNA reads TGTGCCAGCAGTGAAGGGAGCGGGAGGGAGCAAGAGACCCAGTACTTC. Protein sequence: CASSEGSGREQETQYF. J is TRBJ2-5 and V is TRBV2; 10 bases match TRBD2. From germline, CDR1 is SNHLY and CDR2 FYNNEI. V lost 1 base, J lost 2 bases, and 4 bases stayed unmatched. The CDR3 is made up of 16 amino acids.

The J gene is TRBJ2-4, the V gene TRBV5-1, with 9 bases identical to TRBD2. Germline V gene sequence: CDR1 SGHRS, CDR2 YFSETQ. Trimming removed 0 bases from V and 0 bases from J; junction bases left unmatched: 4. The CDR3 has 17 amino acids. CDR3 DNA sequence: TGCGCCAGCAGCTTGGTGCGGGGGGGCTTAGCCAAAAACATTCAGTACTTC. The encoded protein is CASSLVRGGLAKNIQYF.

The V gene is TRBV5-5, the J gene TRBJ2-5, with a possible D match to TRBD2 (6 bases). Per germline, CDR1 SGHKS and CDR2 YYEKEE (reference sequence). The CDR3 is 16 residues long. Deletions cut 0 bases from V and 0 bases from J, with 12 bases between. CDR3: CASSLAGGQYQETQYF. The CDR3 DNA sequence: TGTGCCAGCAGCTTGGCCGGAGGGCAGTACCAAGAGACCCAGTACTTC.

This chain uses TRBV25-1 with TRBJ2-1; possible D gene TRBD2, 6 bases. The CDR3 has 15 residues. V lost 0 bases, J lost 8 bases, and 14 bases lay in between. Germline loops: CDR1 MGHDK, CDR2 SYGVNS. CDR3 amino acids: CASSEYGGGGYEQFF. In DNA form, the CDR3 reads TGTGCCAGCAGTGAATATGGGGGAGGCGGGTATGAGCAGTTCTTC.

The chain links TRBV5-6 to TRBJ1-1, with TRBD1 as a possible D gene (6 bases). This CDR3 has 11 amino acids. V was clipped by 4 bases and J by 10 bases, with 11 bases between them. Germline CDR1 is SGHDT and CDR2 is YYEEEE. CDR3 residues: CASSLGTRAFF. In DNA form, the CDR3 reads TGTGCCAGCAGCCTCGGGACAAGAGCTTTCTTT.

This chain links TRBV6-5 with TRBJ2-1, with 12 bases that match TRBD2. The germline V gene has CDR1 MNHEY and CDR2 SVGAGI. The CDR3 has 15 residues. The trim removed 6 bases at V and 5 bases at J, leaving 5 bases unmatched. CDR3 sequence: CASSLTSGGHNEQFF. The CDR3 DNA is TGTGCCAGCAGCTTGACTAGCGGGGGCCACAATGAGCAGTTCTTC.

The rearrangement uses TRBV11-2 and TRBJ2-7, with a weak D call TRBD2 (6 bases). The germline V gene encodes CDR1 SGHAT and CDR2 FQNNGV. V lost 6 bases and J lost 4, with 19 bases in between. The CDR3 length is 15 residues. The CDR3 DNA reads as TGTGCCAGCAGTTCAGAGGGAGGAAGGTTGTACGAGCAGTACTTC. It yields the protein CASSSEGGRLYEQYF.

The chain combines TRBV5-6 with TRBJ2-3; TRBD2 matches 7 bases. The length of the CDR3 is 16 residues. Germline CDR1 reads SGHDT; CDR2 reads YYEEEE. V trimming: 0 bases; J trimming: 2 bases; junction bases outside the gene matches: 6. The CDR3 DNA sequence: TGTGCCAGCAGCTTGGCAGGGAGGGTCAACACAGATACGCAGTATTTT. Translation gives CASSLAGRVNTDTQYF.

The chain is built from TRBV5-6 and TRBJ2-5, with 7 bases that match TRBD1. The germline V gene has CDR1 SGHDT and CDR2 YYEEEE. The CDR3 extends over 16 amino acids. Trimming cost V 4 bases and J 4 bases; bases outside gene matches: 13. DNA of the CDR3: TGTGCCAGCAGCATCGGGACAGAAGACGCCCGAGAGACCCAGTACTTC. As protein: CASSIGTEDARETQYF.

This chain joins TRBV28 and TRBJ1-2; D gene unclear. From germline, CDR1 is MDHEN and CDR2 SYDVKM. The CDR3 totals 15 residues. Deletions cut 11 bases from V and 3 bases from J, with 22 bases between. This chain's CDR3 is CAACNRVPGDYGYTF. CDR3 in DNA: TGTGCCGCCTGTAACCGGGTCCCGGGTGACTATGGCTACACCTTC.

In its sample, this clone was seen once. The V gene is TRBV5-4, the J gene TRBJ2-7; 9 positions match TRBD1. The germline gives CDR1 SGHNT, CDR2 YYREEE (reference sequence). CDR3 length: 16 amino acids. V dropped 4 bases and J dropped 1; count of bases not matched to a gene: 9. The CDR3 is CASSPAAGQGSYEQYF. CDR3 nucleotides: TGTGCCAGCAGCCCAGCCGCGGGACAGGGTTCCTACGAGCAGTACTTC.

The chain recombines TRBV5-1 with TRBJ2-1; 10 nucleotides match TRBD1. CDR1 is SGHRS, CDR2 YFSETQ, per germline. The junction had 7 bases not matched to a gene; V was cut back by 0 bases and J by 7 bases. This CDR3 spans 16 amino acids. The DNA of the CDR3 is TGCGCCAGCAGCTTGGATGGACAGGGGGGCGGGAATGAGCAGTTCTTC. Protein sequence: CASSLDGQGGGNEQFF.

The chain has TRBV5-1 and TRBJ2-6; no definite D call. The CDR3 loop spans 15 amino acids. Germline assignment: CDR1 SGHRS and CDR2 YFSETQ. V lost 2 bases and J 0 bases, leaving 6 bases between the germline ends. The DNA of the CDR3 is TGCGCCAGCAGCTTACCTAGCTCTGGGGCCAACGTCCTGACTTTC. This encodes CASSLPSSGANVLTF.

The V gene is TRBV13, the J gene TRBJ2-1, with a tentative D call TRBD2 (5 bases). The germline V and J ends were trimmed by 5 bases and 7 bases, with 21 bases remaining between them. The V gene's germline CDR1 is PRHDT and CDR2 FYEKMQ (reference sequence). This CDR3 is built from 16 residues. The CDR3 protein is CASSPLPGGAGNEQFF. The CDR3 bases are TGTGCCAGCAGCCCCTTACCAGGAGGCGCCGGTAATGAGCAGTTCTTC.

This chain links TRBV25-1 with TRBJ2-6, with D possibly matching TRBD1 (5 bases). Germline lookup yields CDR1 MGHDK and CDR2 SYGVNS. V was pared by 3 bases and J by 0 bases, with 15 bases between. The CDR3 covers 18 residues. The CDR3 reads CASSDLGRDPSGANVLTF. DNA of the CDR3: TGTGCCAGCAGTGATCTGGGCAGGGATCCCTCTGGGGCCAACGTCCTGACTTTC.

The V and J genes are TRBV30 and TRBJ2-3; 8 positions match TRBD1. The CDR3 runs to 17 residues. The germline gives CDR1 GTSNPN, CDR2 SVGIG (reference sequence). V lost 3 bases to trimming and J lost 1 base; unmatched junction nucleotides: 12. The CDR3 is CAWRGLGQGVGTDTQYF. Here the CDR3 DNA reads TGTGCCTGGAGGGGGTTAGGACAGGGAGTGGGCACAGATACGCAGTATTTT.